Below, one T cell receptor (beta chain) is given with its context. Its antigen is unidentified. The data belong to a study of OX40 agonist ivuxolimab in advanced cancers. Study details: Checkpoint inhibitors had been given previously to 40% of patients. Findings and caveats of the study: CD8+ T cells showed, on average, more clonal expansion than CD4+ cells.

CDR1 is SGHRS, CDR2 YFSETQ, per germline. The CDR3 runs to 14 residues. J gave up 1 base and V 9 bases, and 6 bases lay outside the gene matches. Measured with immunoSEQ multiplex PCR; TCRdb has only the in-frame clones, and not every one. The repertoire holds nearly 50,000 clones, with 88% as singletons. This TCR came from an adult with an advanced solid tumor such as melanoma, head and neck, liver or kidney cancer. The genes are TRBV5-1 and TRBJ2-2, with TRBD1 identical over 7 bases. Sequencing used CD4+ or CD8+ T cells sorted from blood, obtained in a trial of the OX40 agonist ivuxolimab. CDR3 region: CATSGGLNTGELFF. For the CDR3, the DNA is TGCGCCACCTCAGGGGGTTTGAACACCGGGGAGCTGTTTTTT. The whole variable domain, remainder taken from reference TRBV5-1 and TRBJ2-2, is KAGVTQTPRYLIKTRGQQVTLSCSPISGHRSVSWYQQTPGQGLQFLFEYFSETQRNKGNFPGRFSGRQFSNSRSEMNVSTLELGDSALYLCATSGGLNTGELFFGEGSRLTVL.